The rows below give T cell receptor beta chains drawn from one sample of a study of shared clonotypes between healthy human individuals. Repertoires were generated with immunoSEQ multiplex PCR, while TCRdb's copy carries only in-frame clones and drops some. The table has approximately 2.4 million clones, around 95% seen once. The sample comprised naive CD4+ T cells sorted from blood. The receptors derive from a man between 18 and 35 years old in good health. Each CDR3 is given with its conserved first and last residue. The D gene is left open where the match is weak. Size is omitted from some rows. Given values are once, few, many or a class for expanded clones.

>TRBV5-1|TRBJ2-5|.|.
TGCGCCAGCAGCCTCGGGGGCTTGGGGGAGACCCAGTACTTC
CASSLGGLGETQYF
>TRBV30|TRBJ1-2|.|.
TGTGCCTGGAGTGTAGAGGGGCCGAGTGGCTACACCTTC
CAWSVEGPSGYTF
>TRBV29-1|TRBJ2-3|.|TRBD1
TGCAGCGTTGTTAAGGGACAGGCGGCTGTCACAGATACGCAGTATTTT
CSVVKGQAAVTDTQYF
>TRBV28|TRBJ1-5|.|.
TGTGCCAGCTGCGGGTACCAGCCCCAGCATTTT
CASCGYQPQHF
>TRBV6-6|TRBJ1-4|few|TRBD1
TGTGCCAGCAGAGGGACAGATAATGAAAAACTGTTTTTT
CASRGTDNEKLFF
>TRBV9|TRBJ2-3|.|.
TGTGCCAGCAGCGTAGAACTTGGGGTGGATACGCAGTATTTT
CASSVELGVDTQYF
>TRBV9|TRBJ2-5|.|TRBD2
TGTGCCAGCAGTGGGACTAGCGGGAGCCGTGAGACCCAGTACTTC
CASSGTSGSRETQYF
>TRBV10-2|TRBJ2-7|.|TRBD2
TGCGCCAGCAGCGTGACTAGCGGGAGAGGGGGTTCCTACGAGCAGTACTTC
CASSVTSGRGGSYEQYF
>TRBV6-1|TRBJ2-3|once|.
TGTGCCAGCAGGACGGCGGGCGCAGATACGCAGTATTTT
CASRTAGADTQYF
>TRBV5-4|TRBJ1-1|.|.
TGTGCCAGCAGCCAGAGACAGGTGGGTGAAGCTTTCTTT
CASSQRQVGEAFF
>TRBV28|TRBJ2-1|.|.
TGTGCCAGCAGTCCGGGGGGCAGCTCCTACAATGAGCAGTTCTTC
CASSPGGSSYNEQFF
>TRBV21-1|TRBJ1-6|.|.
TGTGCCAGCAGCAAATGGTACAGGGTTGAATCACCCCTCCACTTT
CASSKWYRVESPLHF
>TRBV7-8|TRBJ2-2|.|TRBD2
TGTGCCAGCAGCTTCAACTCCGGGACTAGCGGGAGAGGCACCGGGGAGCTGTTTTTT
CASSFNSGTSGRGTGELFF
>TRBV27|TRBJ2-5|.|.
TGTGCCAGCAGTTTCTATTCCAGAGAGACCCAGTACTTC
CASSFYSRETQYF
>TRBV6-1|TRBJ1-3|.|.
TGTGCCAGCAGTGAACGGGGGAGAGGGGCTGGAAACACCATATATTTT
CASSERGRGAGNTIYF
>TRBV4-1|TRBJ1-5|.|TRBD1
TGCGCCAGCAGCCAAGAAGGACAGGGGATGGCTAATCAGCCCCAGCATTTT
CASSQEGQGMANQPQHF
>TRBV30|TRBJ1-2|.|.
TGTGCCTGGAACCAGAACGGCGACTATGGCTACACCTTC
CAWNQNGDYGYTF
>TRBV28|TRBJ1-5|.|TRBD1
TGTGCCAGCAGCAATACAGGGGGCTATAGCAATCAGCCCCAGCATTTT
CASSNTGGYSNQPQHF
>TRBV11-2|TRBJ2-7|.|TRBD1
TGTGCCAGCAGCTTCCGGACAGGGCACTACGAGCAGTACTTC
CASSFRTGHYEQYF
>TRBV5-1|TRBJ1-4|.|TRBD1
TGCGCCAGCAGAACGGGACAGAACTTGAATGAAAAACTGTTTTTT
CASRTGQNLNEKLFF
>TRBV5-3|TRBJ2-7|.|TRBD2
TGTGCCACAGCGGGACTAGCGGGAGAAAGGGACTCCTACGAGCAGTACTTC
CATAGLAGERDSYEQYF
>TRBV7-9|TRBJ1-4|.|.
TGTGCCAGCAGCCAAGGGACGGCAACTAATGAAAAACTGTTTTTT
CASSQGTATNEKLFF
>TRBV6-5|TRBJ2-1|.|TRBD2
TGTGCCAGCAAGCAGGGACTAAAATACAATGAGCAGTTCTTC
CASKQGLKYNEQFF
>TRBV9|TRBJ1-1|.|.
TGTGCCAGCAGCGTAGTTGCAGGAATGAACACTGAAGCTTTCTTT
CASSVVAGMNTEAFF
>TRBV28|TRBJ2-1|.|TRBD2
TGTGCCAGCAGTCGAATAGCGGGAATAAGCTACAATGAGCAGTTCTTC
CASSRIAGISYNEQFF